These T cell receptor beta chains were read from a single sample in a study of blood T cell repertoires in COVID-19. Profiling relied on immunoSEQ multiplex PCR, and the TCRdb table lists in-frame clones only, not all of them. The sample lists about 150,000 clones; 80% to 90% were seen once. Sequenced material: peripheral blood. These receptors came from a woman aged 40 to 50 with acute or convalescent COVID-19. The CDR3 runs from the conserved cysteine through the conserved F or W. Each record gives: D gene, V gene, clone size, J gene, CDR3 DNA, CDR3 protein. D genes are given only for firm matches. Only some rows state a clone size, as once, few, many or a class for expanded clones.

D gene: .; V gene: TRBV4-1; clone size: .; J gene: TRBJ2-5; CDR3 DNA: TGCGCCAGCAGCCAAGATGGCTTGGCAGGGCAAGAGACCCAGTACTTC; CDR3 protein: CASSQDGLAGQETQYF
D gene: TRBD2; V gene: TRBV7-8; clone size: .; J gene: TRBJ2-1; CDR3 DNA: TGTGCCAGCAGCTTAGGCGGGGGAACCCACAATGAGCAGTTCTTC; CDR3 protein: CASSLGGGTHNEQFF
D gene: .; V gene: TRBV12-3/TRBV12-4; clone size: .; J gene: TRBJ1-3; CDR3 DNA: TGTGCCAGCAGTTTAGGCGAAAACACCATATATTTT; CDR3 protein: CASSLGENTIYF
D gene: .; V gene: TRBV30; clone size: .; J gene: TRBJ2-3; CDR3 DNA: TGTGCCTGGAGTCTCGGACAGATAGTAAGTGATACGCAGTATTTT; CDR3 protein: CAWSLGQIVSDTQYF
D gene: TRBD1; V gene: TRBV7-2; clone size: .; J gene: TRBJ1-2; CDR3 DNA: TGTGCCAGCAGCTTCCGGGACAGGGATGGCTACACCTTC; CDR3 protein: CASSFRDRDGYTF
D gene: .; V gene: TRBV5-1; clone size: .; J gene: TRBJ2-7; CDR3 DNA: TGCGCCAGCAGCTTTGTCACACCGGGAAGCGAGCAGTACTTC; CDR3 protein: CASSFVTPGSEQYF
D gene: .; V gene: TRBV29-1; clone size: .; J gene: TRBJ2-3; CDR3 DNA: TGCAGCGTTGATGACGGGGGAACGCAGTATTTT; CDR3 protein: CSVDDGGTQYF
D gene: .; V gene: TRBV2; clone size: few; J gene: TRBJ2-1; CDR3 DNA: TGTGCCAGCAGCCTAGGGGGAGGGGAGCAGTTCTTC; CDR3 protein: CASSLGGGEQFF
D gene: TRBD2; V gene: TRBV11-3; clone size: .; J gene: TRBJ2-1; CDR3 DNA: TGTGCCAGCAGCTTAGAAGGGACGGGGGGTCGGCGAAGTGAGCAGTTCTTC; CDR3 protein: CASSLEGTGGRRSEQFF
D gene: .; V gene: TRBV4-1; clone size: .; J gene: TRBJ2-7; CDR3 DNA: TGCGCCAGCAGCCAAGGAAGAGGACAGAATTCCTACGAGCAGTACTTC; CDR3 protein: CASSQGRGQNSYEQYF
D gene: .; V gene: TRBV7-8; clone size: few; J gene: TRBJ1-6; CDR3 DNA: TGTGCCAGCAGCTTAGCTCCCCCGGGTGCCTATAATTCACCCCTCCACTTT; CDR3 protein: CASSLAPPGAYNSPLHF
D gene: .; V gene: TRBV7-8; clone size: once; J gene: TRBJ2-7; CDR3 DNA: TGTGCCAGCAGCTTAGAGGCACCCGAGGACGAGCAGTACTTC; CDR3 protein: CASSLEAPEDEQYF
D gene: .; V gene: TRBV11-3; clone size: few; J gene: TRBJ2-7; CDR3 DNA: TGTGCCAGCAGTTCACCCGAACTAGCTTACTCCTACGAGCAGTACTTC; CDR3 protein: CASSSPELAYSYEQYF
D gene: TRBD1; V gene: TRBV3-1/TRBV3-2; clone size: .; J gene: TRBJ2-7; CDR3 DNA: TGTGCCAGCAGCCAAGAGACCGGGACAGTAGTGGGAGAGCAGTACTTC; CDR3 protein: CASSQETGTVVGEQYF
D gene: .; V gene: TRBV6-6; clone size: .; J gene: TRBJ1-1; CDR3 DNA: TGTGCCAGCAGTTATACAACCGAAGTGAACACTGAAGCTTTCTTT; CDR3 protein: CASSYTTEVNTEAFF